The present T cell receptor (beta chain) was sequenced within a study of blood T cell repertoires in COVID-19. Turning to the study itself: From T cells, B-cell-depleted T cells, or PBMCs came the material, which was cDNA or gDNA.

V was cut by 5 bases and J by 8 bases, with 19 bases left in between. Germline V gives CDR1 SGHAT, CDR2 FQNNGV. CDR3 length equals 15 residues. Methods used by the authors: Quantification of nucleated cells was approximated via reference gene primer amplification. Sequencing used immunoSEQ multiplex PCR; TCRdb keeps in-frame clones, though not all of them. That table gives V, J and clone size, and the DNA gave D and trimming. Of over 50,000 clones in the sample, around 88% are singletons; the top ten hold roughly 15%. Material: peripheral blood. This sequence joins TRBV11-2 and TRBJ2-1; D is possibly TRBD2 (6 bases). This clonotype was obtained from a human donor in a cohort sampled during active COVID-19. The CDR3 spells CASSNRAGGADEQFF. For the CDR3, the DNA is TGTGCCAGCAGCAATAGGGCCGGGGGAGCGGATGAGCAGTTCTTC.